Following are 24 T cell receptor beta chains from one sample sequenced in a study of blood T cell repertoires in COVID-19. Sequenced by immunoSEQ multiplex PCR; TCRdb stores in-frame clones only, minus some. The data show under 50,000 clones, approximately 90% seen once. Sequenced input: peripheral blood. These receptor sequences come from a man in his fifties with active COVID-19.

The chain couples TRBV19 to TRBJ2-3; weak D call: TRBD1 (6 bases). Germline CDR1 and CDR2: LNHDA and SQIVND (reference sequence). V lost 5 bases, J lost 0 bases, and 15 bases lay in between. The CDR3 sequence is 16 residues long. CDR3 sequence reads: CASSFAGTQSTDTQYF. The CDR3 DNA follows: TGTGCCAGTAGTTTCGCCGGGACACAGAGCACAGATACGCAGTATTTT.

This clone turned up a few times. The V gene is TRBV15, the J gene TRBJ2-2; the D is unclear. V gave up 0 bases and J gave up 7 bases, with 6 bases separating them. Germline V CDR1 and CDR2: LNHNV, YYDKDF (reference sequence). CDR3 size: 13 residues. CDR3 protein: CATSRDSYGELFF. The CDR3 coding sequence is TGTGCCACCAGCAGAGATAGCTACGGGGAGCTGTTTTTT.

This chain joins TRBV27 and TRBJ1-4, with 8 bases fitting TRBD1. Germline CDR1 MNHEY, CDR2 SMNVEV (reference sequence). V trimming: 4 bases; J trimming: 4 bases; junction bases outside the gene matches: 5. The CDR3 length is 15 residues. DNA of the CDR3: TGTGCCAGCAGTTCTCGACAGGGGAATAATGAAAAACTGTTTTTT. This encodes CASSSRQGNNEKLFF.

The J gene is TRBJ1-5, the V gene TRBV19; maybe TRBD1 (5 bases). Germline V gene data show CDR1 as LNHDA and CDR2 as SQIVND (reference sequence). CDR3 length: 15 residues. The germline V and J ends were trimmed by 2 bases and 0 bases, with 8 bases remaining between them. CDR3 sequence: CASSINRNSNQPQHF. DNA for the CDR3: TGTGCCAGTAGTATAAACAGGAATAGCAATCAGCCCCAGCATTTT.

This clone was detected once. The rearrangement joins TRBV9 to TRBJ2-7; 7 positions agree with TRBD1. Trimming at V came to 2 bases and at J to 0 bases, leaving 8 bases not matched to a gene. CDR1 and CDR2 from the germline V gene are SGDLS and YYNGEE. The CDR3 runs 16 residues. The CDR3: CASSVSWDSSSYEQYF. The CDR3, as DNA: TGTGCCAGCAGCGTGAGTTGGGACAGTAGCTCCTACGAGCAGTACTTC.

The genes are TRBV3-1 (or the pseudogene TRBV3-2) and TRBJ2-5; D is unresolved. The CDR3 covers 14 residues. The ends were cut back, 0 bases at V and 5 bases at J, with 10 bases in the middle. Germline CDR1 LGHDT, CDR2 YNNKEL (reference sequence). CDR3 sequence reads: CASSQDIRGETQYF. Written as DNA, the CDR3 is TGTGCCAGCAGCCAAGATATTAGAGGCGAGACCCAGTACTTC.

The rearrangement uses TRBV4-2 and TRBJ1-4; tentative D call: TRBD1 (5 bases). The CDR3 length is 17 residues. V dropped 0 bases and J dropped 6 bases, with 17 bases sitting between them. The germline CDR1 and CDR2 sequences are LGHNA and YNFKEQ. Written as DNA, the CDR3 is TGTGCCAGCAGCCAAGATAGGCCCTCGGGGGGTGATGAAAAACTGTTTTTT. It yields the protein CASSQDRPSGGDEKLFF.

V and J are TRBV9 and TRBJ2-3; 9 positions match TRBD2. V lost 3 bases to trimming and J lost 4 bases; unmatched junction nucleotides: 9. The CDR3 is 16 residues long. Germline V gives CDR1 SGDLS, CDR2 YYNGEE. CDR3 amino acids: CASSEEGGGAPDTQYF. The CDR3 region has the DNA TGTGCCAGCAGCGAGGAGGGCGGGGGGGCCCCAGATACGCAGTATTTT.

The V gene is TRBV5-4, the J gene TRBJ2-2; tentative D call: TRBD2 (7 bases). The V and J ends lost 4 bases and 1 base respectively, with 17 bases between them. Germline CDR1 SGHNT, CDR2 YYREEE (reference sequence). The CDR3 covers 17 residues. The CDR3 loop reads CASSAGAGARNTGELFF. In DNA form, the CDR3 reads TGTGCCAGCAGCGCGGGGGCTGGGGCCCGGAACACCGGGGAGCTGTTTTTT.

The rearrangement uses TRBV5-1 and TRBJ2-1; TRBD1 matches 10 bases. In germline, CDR1 is SGHRS, CDR2 YFSETQ. The J segment lost 5 bases and the V segment lost 2 bases, leaving 7 bases of the junction unmatched. The CDR3 is 16 residues long. CDR3 sequence: CASSLTAGQGNNEQFF. In DNA, the CDR3 is TGCGCCAGCAGCTTAACTGCGGGACAGGGGAACAATGAGCAGTTCTTC.

The chain joins TRBV5-4 to TRBJ2-3; the D gene is possibly TRBD2 (6 bases). Trimming shortened V by 2 bases and J by 4 bases, and 8 bases separated the two germline ends. This CDR3 has 13 amino acids. Germline CDR1 reads SGHNT; CDR2 reads YYREEE (reference sequence). The CDR3 DNA reads as TGTGCCAGCAGCTTAACGGGGGCAGATACGCAGTATTTT. Translation gives CASSLTGADTQYF.

The chain combines TRBV6-5 with TRBJ1-6; TRBD1 matches 7 bases. Looked up from germline, CDR1 is MNHEY and CDR2 is SVGAGI. There are 14 residues in the CDR3. After removal of 4 bases from V and 7 bases from J, the junction contained 4 bases not matched to a gene. The CDR3 region is CASSSRQGNSPLHF. The CDR3 DNA follows: TGTGCCAGCAGTTCAAGACAGGGAAATTCACCCCTCCACTTT.

The chain couples TRBV30 to TRBJ2-4; maybe TRBD1 (6 bases). CDR1 is GTSNPN, CDR2 SVGIG, per germline (reference sequence). The CDR3 is 13 amino acids. V lost 4 bases and J 7 bases, leaving 14 bases between the germline ends. The DNA of the CDR3 is TGTGCCTGGACCCAGCGACAGGATAACATTCAGTACTTC. This translates into CAWTQRQDNIQYF.

The chain uses TRBV19 and TRBJ2-1; 10 nucleotides line up with TRBD2. V shed 6 bases, J shed 6 bases, and the junction held 5 bases outside the gene matches. The germline gives CDR1 LNHDA, CDR2 SQIVND (reference sequence). CDR3 length: 14 amino acids. This CDR3 is CASSDGLAVNEQFF. DNA for the CDR3: TGTGCCAGTAGCGATGGACTAGCGGTCAATGAGCAGTTCTTC.

The chain has TRBV10-3 and TRBJ2-7; a possible D gene is TRBD2 (5 bases). Germline CDR1 ENHRY, CDR2 SYGVKD. This CDR3 comprises 15 residues. Trimming left V 3 bases short and J 0 bases short, with 12 bases between. CDR3 loop: CAISDGAALSYEQYF. The DNA for the CDR3 is TGTGCCATCAGTGATGGAGCGGCCCTCTCCTACGAGCAGTACTTC.

The rearrangement links TRBV19 to TRBJ2-7; 9 nucleotides line up with TRBD2. Germline V CDR1 and CDR2: LNHDA, SQIVND (reference sequence). CDR3 size: 16 residues. V shed 3 bases, J shed 6 bases, and the junction held 12 bases outside the gene matches. The CDR3 reads CASSISSGREGGEQYF. CDR3 coding DNA: TGTGCCAGTAGTATTAGTAGCGGGAGAGAAGGTGGCGAGCAGTACTTC.

This chain links TRBV24-1 with TRBJ2-3; 12 bases map to TRBD1. V lost 3 bases, J lost 2 bases, and 5 bases stayed unmatched. The CDR3 loop spans 17 amino acids. CDR1 is KGHDR and CDR2 is SFDVKD in the germline V gene. DNA of the CDR3: TGTGCCACCAGTGATCGGGGACAGGGGGCGGCCACAGATACGCAGTATTTT. It codes for CATSDRGQGAATDTQYF.

This clone was detected only once. The rearrangement joins TRBV5-1 to TRBJ2-1, with D possibly being TRBD1 (5 bases). The CDR3 loop spans 15 amino acids. Germline values: CDR1 SGHRS, CDR2 YFSETQ. Trimming took off 0 bases at V and 9 bases at J, with 16 bases between the two ends. The CDR3 DNA reads TGCGCCAGCAGCTTGGAGCCCGGCAGGGCCGCTGAGCAGTTCTTC. Encoded protein: CASSLEPGRAAEQFF.

This chain connects TRBV15 to TRBJ2-5, with D possibly matching TRBD2 (5 bases). The CDR3 extends over 16 amino acids. Germline loops: CDR1 LNHNV, CDR2 YYDKDF (reference sequence). The V gene lost 1 base and the J gene lost 2 bases, with 14 bases spanning the gap. The CDR3 DNA is TGTGCCACCAGCAGAGGTGGACGGGGAACTCAAGAGACCCAGTACTTC. This sequence encodes CATSRGGRGTQETQYF.

J is TRBJ1-5 and V is TRBV18, with D unclear. This CDR3 has 14 amino acids. V lost 3 bases and J lost 0, with 6 bases in between. Germline values: CDR1 KGHSH, CDR2 LQKENI. The CDR3 spells CASSPDYSNQPQHF. CDR3 in DNA: TGTGCCAGCTCACCCGACTATAGCAATCAGCCCCAGCATTTT. The full variable domain, its missing parts supplied by reference TRBV18 and TRBJ1-5, is NAGVMQNPRHLVRRRGQEARLRCSPMKGHSHVYWYRQLPEEGLKFMVYLQKENIIDESGMPKERFSAEFPKEGPSILRIQQVVRGDSAAYFCASSPDYSNQPQHFGDGTRLSIL.

There are a few counts of this clone. The chain carries TRBV7-2 and TRBJ1-1, with 7 positions matching TRBD1. J lost 5 bases, V lost 3 bases, and 6 bases had no gene match. Looked up from germline, CDR1 is SGHTA and CDR2 is FQGNSA. This CDR3 is built from 14 residues. CDR3 nucleotide sequence: TGTGCCAGCAGCTTCTCACAGGGGACGACTGAAGCTTTCTTT. It codes for CASSFSQGTTEAFF.

The V call is TRBV11-1, the J call TRBJ1-2; tentative D call: TRBD1 (5 bases). The length of the CDR3 is 13 residues. V was cut by 3 bases and J by 4 bases, with 9 bases left in between. Germline CDR1 SGHAT, CDR2 FQDESV (reference sequence). For the CDR3, the DNA is TGTGCCAGCAGCTTGGGGCTCGGCTATGGCTACACCTTC. Its translation: CASSLGLGYGYTF.

The chain employs TRBV9 and TRBJ1-1; D may be TRBD1 (6 bases). Germline assignment: CDR1 SGDLS and CDR2 YYNGEE. The CDR3 spans 15 residues. With 6 bases removed from V and 3 bases from J, the gap between germline ends came to 18 bases. The CDR3 sequence is CASTLSPGAHTEAFF. CDR3 sequence (DNA): TGTGCCAGCACCTTAAGCCCAGGGGCCCACACTGAAGCTTTCTTT.

The chain links TRBV6-5 to TRBJ1-2; no clear D. CDR1 MNHEY and CDR2 SVGAGI come from the germline V gene. The V and J ends lost 7 bases and 1 base respectively, with 13 bases between them. The CDR3 sequence is 14 residues long. CDR3 sequence (DNA): TGTGCCAGCAATCCAGCGGAGTTTAACTATGGCTACACCTTC. It is translated as CASNPAEFNYGYTF.